This T cell receptor beta chain is drawn from a study of T cell responses to AZD1222 COVID-19 vaccine. Study-level findings and limits: Clonal diversity was possibly underestimated, and white British individuals and females predominated among donors. Epitopes outside B.1.351 and B.1.1.7 mutated regions reportedly drew nearly half of spike TCRs.

Here immunoSEQ multiplex PCR was the method, and the copy in TCRdb shows in-frame clones only, minus some. The repertoire holds 110,000 to 150,000 clones, with around 90% as singletons. V lost 1 base to trimming and J lost 3 bases, with 1 base between them. Germline V lookup: CDR1 SGHRS, CDR2 YFSETQ. This CDR3 is built from 12 residues. This clone was seen only once. No antigen is known for it. This clonotype was sampled from an adult in good health. V gene TRBV5-1 combines with J gene TRBJ2-2; D gene uncertain. Sequencing used peripheral blood, obtained on day 0 of AZD1222 vaccination. CDR3 DNA: TGCGCCAGCAGCTTGCACACCGGGGAGCTGTTTTTT. Encoded protein: CASSLHTGELFF. Supplemented by reference TRBV5-1 and TRBJ2-2, the full variable domain reads KAGVTQTPRYLIKTRGQQVTLSCSPISGHRSVSWYQQTPGQGLQFLFEYFSETQRNKGNFPGRFSGRQFSNSRSEMNVSTLELGDSALYLCASSLHTGELFFGEGSRLTVL.